This TCR beta chain was sequenced in a study of OX40 agonist ivuxolimab in advanced cancers. Study-wide background: Ivuxolimab doses were 0.01, 0.1, 0.3, 1.5, 3 or 10 mg/kg every 2 weeks.

Peripheral blood came from all dose cohorts at three timepoints. Repertoires were generated with immunoSEQ multiplex PCR, while TCRdb's copy carries only in-frame clones and drops some. The repertoire holds about 110,000 clones, with less than 95% as singletons. The CDR3 sequence is 13 residues long. V lost 4 bases to trimming and J lost 5 bases, with 9 bases between them. Germline V gene data show CDR1 as SGHNT and CDR2 as YYREEE (reference sequence). The study's findings and limits: Average numbers of expanded clones were greater in CD8+ T cells than in CD4+. The CD4+ and CD8+ T cells in the blood had expanded clonally by week 6 at 0.1 to 3.0 mg/kg.

This clone was seen once. The target antigen is unknown. This specimen was CD4+ or CD8+ T cells sorted from blood, taken in a trial of the OX40 agonist ivuxolimab. This clonotype was sampled from an adult with an advanced solid tumor such as melanoma, head and neck, liver or kidney cancer. This rearrangement joins TRBV5-4 to TRBJ1-4; D remains ambiguous. The CDR3 nucleotides are TGTGCCAGCAGCCCCCGGGTGAATGAAAAACTGTTTTTT. Translating gives CASSPRVNEKLFF.